The 24 T cell receptor beta chains below come from one sample, sequenced in a study of cytomegalovirus exposure and HLA in healthy donors. Primers: 60 Vbeta forward and 13 Jbeta reverse. The protocol was immunoSEQ multiplex PCR, while the TCRdb copy is restricted to in-frame clones and leaves out a portion. The sample carries some 190,000 clones, approximately 84% recorded once. Sequencing input: PBMCs. Receptors originate from a female donor in good health and CMV-seronegative.

The CDR3 loop is CASSLVLAGAPGGTQYF. The CDR3 nucleotides read TGCGCCAGCAGCTTGGTTCTGGCGGGGGCCCCGGGAGGGACGCAGTATTTT. J is TRBJ2-3 and V is TRBV5-1, with TRBD2 matching 8 bases. Per germline, CDR1 SGHRS and CDR2 YFSETQ. The CDR3 runs to 17 residues. The ends lost 0 bases at V and 9 bases at J; junction bases unmatched: 15.

V is TRBV7-6 and J is TRBJ1-1; tentatively, D is TRBD1 (5 bases). Germline V gives CDR1 SGHVS, CDR2 FNYEAQ. The CDR3 totals 14 residues. Trimming took 1 base from V and 4 from J, leaving 10 bases between them. The CDR3 region is CASSLVMGGTEAFF. The CDR3 bases are TGTGCCAGCAGCTTAGTAATGGGGGGCACTGAAGCTTTCTTT.

This clone showed up just a few times. The chain is built from TRBV7-2 and TRBJ2-4; tentatively, D is TRBD1 (6 bases). The germline CDR1 and CDR2 sequences are SGHTA and FQGNSA. This CDR3 has 17 amino acids. Trimming cost V 6 bases and J 0 bases, with 18 bases left between them. CDR3 bases: TGTGCCAGCAGGGGTACAGGGCATGAGTTAGCCAAAAACATTCAGTACTTC. Its protein product is CASRGTGHELAKNIQYF.

This clone was seen a single time. This chain links TRBV27 with TRBJ2-3; 10 positions agree with TRBD2. CDR1 is MNHEY, CDR2 SMNVEV, per germline (reference sequence). With 3 bases clipped from V and 2 bases from J, the junction kept 2 bases outside the gene matches. The length of the CDR3 is 15 residues. The CDR3 DNA reads as TGTGCCAGCAGTTTCCTAGCGGGGGCCACAGATACGCAGTATTTT. Protein sequence: CASSFLAGATDTQYF.

Comments on this clone: At one end the junction does not follow the germline gene, possibly because of a read error. J is TRBJ1-1 and V is TRBV7-9; D is ambiguous. CDR1 and CDR2 (germline): SEHNR, FQNEAQ (reference sequence). CDR3 length equals 14 residues. CDR3 sequence (DNA): TGTTCCAGCAGCTTAGCTAGGGAGGACACTGAAGCTTTCTTT. It specifies CSSSLAREDTEAFF.

This chain joins TRBV5-4 and TRBJ1-1; TRBD1 agrees at 9 bases. V trimming: 4 bases; J trimming: 0 bases; junction bases outside the gene matches: 7. The CDR3 extends over 16 amino acids. In germline, CDR1 is SGHNT, CDR2 YYREEE (reference sequence). This chain's CDR3 is CASSLPQGAMNTEAFF. The DNA of the CDR3 is TGTGCCAGCAGCCTACCACAGGGGGCCATGAACACTGAAGCTTTCTTT.

This chain links TRBV11-3 with TRBJ2-2; TRBD2 matches at 11 bases. The germline CDR1 and CDR2 sequences are SGHNT and YENEEA. The CDR3 runs 15 residues. The ends lost 5 bases at V and 7 bases at J; junction bases unmatched: 6. The CDR3 sequence is CASSLGLAGGGELFF. DNA of the CDR3: TGTGCCAGCAGCCTAGGACTAGCGGGTGGCGGGGAGCTGTTTTTT.

This chain joins TRBV7-9 and TRBJ2-7, with 7 bases that match TRBD1. This CDR3 region has 17 residues. Germline CDR1 and CDR2: SEHNR and FQNEAQ (reference sequence). Trimming removed 4 bases from V and 0 bases from J; junction bases left unmatched: 12. Written as DNA, the CDR3 is TGTGCCAGCAGCTCGAGTAAGACGGACAGGTTCTCCTACGAGCAGTACTTC. Its protein is CASSSSKTDRFSYEQYF.

The J gene is TRBJ2-1, the V gene TRBV15; D may be TRBD1 (5 bases). CDR1 and CDR2 (germline): LNHNV, YYDKDF (reference sequence). The V end lost 4 bases, the J end lost 0 bases, and 10 bases lay between the germline ends. This CDR3 is built from 15 residues. CDR3 sequence (DNA): TGTGCCACCAGCAAAGGGGTTTTCTCCTACAATGAGCAGTTCTTC. Translating it yields CATSKGVFSYNEQFF.

CDR3: CASSPVTSGAYEQYF. The CDR3 nucleotides are TGTGCCAGCAGCCCCGTGACTAGCGGAGCCTACGAGCAGTACTTC. The chain links TRBV7-8 to TRBJ2-7; 9 bases are shared with TRBD2. Unmatched junction bases numbered 7, after V lost 5 bases and J lost 2 bases. CDR3 length: 15 residues. Germline V lookup: CDR1 SGHVS, CDR2 FQNEAQ.

A single count supports this clone. The chain couples TRBV21-1 to TRBJ2-7; the table's D call, TRBD1, has no DNA check behind it. TRBV21-1 is a listed pseudogene. CDR3 length: 13 residues. Here the CDR3 reads CASMTGESYEQYF. In nucleotides, the CDR3 is TGTGCCAGCATGACAGGGGAATCCTACGAGCAGTACTTC.

This chain connects TRBV28 to TRBJ1-2, with a tentative D call TRBD1 (5 bases). The V gene's germline CDR1 is MDHEN and CDR2 SYDVKM. V gave up 6 bases and J gave up 4 bases, with 21 bases separating them. The CDR3 is made up of 16 amino acids. The CDR3 DNA reads as TGTGCCAGCAGCGGCGGGACGGCGAGATACTCCTATGGCTACACCTTC. Its protein is CASSGGTARYSYGYTF.

The rearrangement links TRBV11-3 to TRBJ2-5; D may be TRBD1 (5 bases). The V and J ends lost 1 base and 0 bases respectively, with 6 bases between them. Germline V gene sequence: CDR1 SGHNT, CDR2 YENEEA. The CDR3 runs 14 residues. This CDR3 is CASSLGQYQETQYF. CDR3 DNA: TGTGCCAGCAGCTTAGGACAGTACCAAGAGACCCAGTACTTC.

V and J are TRBV2 and TRBJ2-5; 11 positions agree with TRBD2. CDR3 length: 13 amino acids. CDR1 and CDR2 (germline): SNHLY, FYNNEI. Unmatched junction bases numbered 6, after V lost 6 bases and J lost 9 bases. In nucleotides, the CDR3 is TGTGCCAGCAGAGACAGACTAGCGGGGCCCCAGTACTTC. Residues: CASRDRLAGPQYF.

This chain uses TRBV6-5 with TRBJ1-3; D is perhaps TRBD1 (5 bases). Trimming left V 6 bases short and J 2 bases short, with 14 bases between. The CDR3 extends over 15 amino acids. Germline CDR1 reads MNHEY; CDR2 reads SVGAGI. The CDR3 bases are TGTGCCAGCAGCCTAACAGGCTCGGCTGGAAACACCATATATTTT. This translates into CASSLTGSAGNTIYF.

J is TRBJ2-7 and V is TRBV6-5, with D possibly being TRBD1 (6 bases). Trimming left V 0 bases short and J 2 bases short, with 14 bases between. Germline lookup yields CDR1 MNHEY and CDR2 SVGAGI. The CDR3 contains 16 residues. CDR3 sequence (DNA): TGTGCCAGCAGTTACTCCACCGGGACAAAAACCTACGAGCAGTACTTC. Protein sequence: CASSYSTGTKTYEQYF.

This rearrangement joins TRBV9 to TRBJ2-1, with unresolved D. This CDR3 has 16 residues. Germline CDR1 reads SGDLS; CDR2 reads YYNGEE. Trimming cost V 0 bases and J 4 bases, with 14 bases left between them. The CDR3 nucleotides are TGTGCCAGCAGCGTAGATGGCCCTCGCCCTTACAATGAGCAGTTCTTC. Protein: CASSVDGPRPYNEQFF.

The rearrangement uses TRBV10-3 and TRBJ1-1; 8 positions match TRBD1. Looked up from germline, CDR1 is ENHRY and CDR2 is SYGVKD. V lost 10 bases to trimming and J lost 2 bases; unmatched junction nucleotides: 9. CDR3 size: 14 residues. DNA for the CDR3: TGTGCCACCCACGGACAGGGCGGAAACACTGAAGCTTTCTTT. This encodes CATHGQGGNTEAFF.

The V and J genes are TRBV27 and TRBJ2-7; D not certain. V was pared by 0 bases and J by 4 bases, with 13 bases between. Germline CDR1 reads MNHEY; CDR2 reads SMNVEV (reference sequence). This CDR3 has 15 amino acids. The CDR3 is CASSLSPLSRYEQYF. The CDR3 DNA is TGTGCCAGCAGTTTATCACCCCTATCCCGTTACGAGCAGTACTTC.

This clone appeared a single time. This chain connects TRBV28 to TRBJ1-2; D unresolved. The CDR3 is 14 residues long. Germline assignment: CDR1 MDHEN and CDR2 SYDVKM. V lost 7 bases to trimming and J lost 5 bases, with 17 bases between them. CDR3 sequence (DNA): TGTGCCAGCACGTTTGCGGGCGCTCTTTATGGCTACACCTTC. Protein sequence: CASTFAGALYGYTF.

The chain links TRBV4-1 to TRBJ1-3; a weak D match, TRBD1 (5 bases). Deletions cut 3 bases from V and 3 bases from J, with 9 bases between. This CDR3 is 14 amino acids long. From germline, CDR1 is MGHRA and CDR2 YSYEKL. CDR3 residues: CASSQPRDGNTIYF. The DNA for the CDR3 is TGCGCCAGCAGCCAGCCCAGGGATGGAAACACCATATATTTT.

The chain joins TRBV6-4 to TRBJ2-5; 10 bases align to TRBD1. Germline V gene sequence: CDR1 MRHNA, CDR2 SNTAGT. The CDR3 contains 16 residues. J lost 5 bases, V lost 5 bases, and 11 bases had no gene match. Here the CDR3 DNA reads TGTGCCAGCAGTCCCGGGACAGGGGCGATGGTCGAGACCCAGTACTTC. It yields the protein CASSPGTGAMVETQYF.

The rearrangement links TRBV4-1 to TRBJ2-3; 8 positions match TRBD2. With 0 bases clipped from V and 3 bases from J, the junction kept 5 bases outside the gene matches. Germline loops: CDR1 MGHRA, CDR2 YSYEKL. The CDR3 runs 16 residues. The CDR3 loop reads CASSQDTAGVTDTQYF. The CDR3 DNA reads as TGCGCCAGCAGCCAAGATACAGCGGGAGTGACAGATACGCAGTATTTT.

This clone was counted between two and nine times. The genes are TRBV6-6 and TRBJ1-1, with D unresolved. V was clipped by 2 bases and J by 0 bases, with 10 bases between them. The V gene's germline CDR1 is MNHNY and CDR2 SVGAGI (reference sequence). The CDR3 has 15 amino acids. CDR3 residues: CASSYPPELNTEAFF. CDR3 nucleotide sequence: TGTGCCAGCAGTTACCCCCCGGAGTTGAACACTGAAGCTTTCTTT.